This T cell receptor (beta chain) was documented in a study of OX40 agonist ivuxolimab in advanced cancers. Background on the study: Enrolled patients in dose escalation had cancers that were hepatocellular carcinoma, melanoma, renal cell or head and neck cancer. Among those enrolled, mean age was about 58 years (range 23 to 79) and 75% to 85% were male. Eligibility rules accepted prior anti-PD-1, anti-PD-L1 or anti-CTLA-4 therapy, and around 44% had some.

This table comes from immunoSEQ multiplex PCR, and its TCRdb copy is limited to in-frame clones, with some not included. The top ten clones hold about 13% of a sample with some 34,000 clones, approximately 90% of them seen once. Notes on the study in general: In CD8+ T cells, expanded clones were on average more numerous than in CD4+.

This clone was found once. Its antigen is unknown. After removal of 6 bases from V and 4 bases from J, the junction contained 3 bases not matched to a gene. This CDR3 has 13 amino acids. Germline CDR1 reads MDHEN; CDR2 reads SYDVKM. The origin of this receptor is an adult with an advanced solid tumor such as melanoma, head and neck, liver or kidney cancer. The chain links TRBV28 to TRBJ2-5, with TRBD2 matching 9 bases. Sequences were derived from CD4+ or CD8+ T cells sorted from blood, sampled in a trial of the OX40 agonist ivuxolimab. The CDR3 bases are TGTGCCAGCAGAGTAGCGGGAGTAGAGACCCAGTACTTC. Its translation is CASRVAGVETQYF.